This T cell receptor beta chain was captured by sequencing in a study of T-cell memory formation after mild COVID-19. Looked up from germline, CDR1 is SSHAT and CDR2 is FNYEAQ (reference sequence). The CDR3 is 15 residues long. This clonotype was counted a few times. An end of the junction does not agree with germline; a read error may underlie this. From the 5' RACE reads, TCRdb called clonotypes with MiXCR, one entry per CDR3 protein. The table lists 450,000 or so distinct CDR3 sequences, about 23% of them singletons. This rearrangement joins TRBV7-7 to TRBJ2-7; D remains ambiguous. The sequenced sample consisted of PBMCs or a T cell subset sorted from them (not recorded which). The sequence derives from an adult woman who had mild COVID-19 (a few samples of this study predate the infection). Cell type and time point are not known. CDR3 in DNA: TGTGCTAGCAGCTTAGTAGCTAACGTACGAGGCGAGCAGTACTTC. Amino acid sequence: CASSLVANVRGEQYF.